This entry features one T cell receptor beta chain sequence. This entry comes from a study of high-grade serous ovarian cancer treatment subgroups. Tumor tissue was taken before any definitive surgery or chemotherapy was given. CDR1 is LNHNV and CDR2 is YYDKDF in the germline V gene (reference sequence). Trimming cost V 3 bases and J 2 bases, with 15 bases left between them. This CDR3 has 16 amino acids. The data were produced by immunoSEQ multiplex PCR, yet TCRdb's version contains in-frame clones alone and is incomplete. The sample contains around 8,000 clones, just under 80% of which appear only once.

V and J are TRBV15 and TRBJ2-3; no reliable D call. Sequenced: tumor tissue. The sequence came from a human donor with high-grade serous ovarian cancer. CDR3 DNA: TGTGCCACCAGCAGCGATCGACCAAGATTCACAGATACGCAGTATTTT. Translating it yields CATSSDRPRFTDTQYF.